This TCR beta chain is drawn from a study of T-cell reconstitution after alpha-beta-depleted transplantation in children. Preparing the TCRbeta library involved the use of unique molecular identifiers. TCRdb re-analysed the PCR reads in MiXCR, keeping a single row per CDR3 protein. The sample has 100,000 to 120,000 distinct CDR3 sequences; about a tenth are singletons. This clonotype was seen many times. The CDR3 has 13 residues. V was shortened by 1 base and J by 5 bases, with 8 bases between the two germline ends. In germline, CDR1 is LGHDT, CDR2 YNNKEL (reference sequence). The chain employs TRBV3-1 and TRBJ2-5; no reliable D call. This specimen was PBMCs from the stem cell graft donor, taken from the stem cell graft. The sequence was collected from a human donor who donated a stem cell graft to a child with acute lymphoblastic leukemia. The CDR3 coding sequence is TGTGCCAGCAGCCAAGCAGCCACTGAGACCCAGTACTTC. Amino acids: CASSQAATETQYF.